This is a list of T cell receptor beta chains from one sample in a study of cytomegalovirus exposure and HLA in healthy donors. The table came from immunoSEQ multiplex PCR; TCRdb's copy has only in-frame clones and leaves some out. The table lists about 250,000 clones, about 90% of them singletons. Sequenced: PBMCs. The receptor set was obtained from a man in his late teens or twenties in good health and CMV-seropositive. Both conserved end residues are part of each CDR3. The D gene is left open where the match is weak. Only some rows state a clone size, as once, few, many or a class for expanded clones.

J	size	D	V	CDR3	DNA
TRBJ2-7	.	.	TRBV7-8	CASSLTSASYEQYF	TGTGCCAGCAGCTTAACGTCCGCCTCCTACGAGCAGTACTTC
TRBJ1-1	.	.	TRBV27	CASRMTGMNTEAFF	TGTGCCAGCAGGATGACGGGAATGAACACTGAAGCTTTCTTT
TRBJ2-1	.	TRBD1	TRBV7-7	CASSLGTGRNEQFF	TGTGCCAGCAGCTTAGGGACAGGGCGCAATGAGCAGTTCTTC
TRBJ2-7	.	.	TRBV9	CASSVGQSYEQYF	TGTGCCAGCAGCGTCGGACAGTCCTACGAGCAGTACTTC
TRBJ1-1	.	.	TRBV7-8	CASSLLPANTEAFF	TGTGCCAGCAGCTTATTGCCAGCGAACACTGAAGCTTTCTTT
TRBJ1-2	.	.	TRBV6-1	CASSDTYEGYTF	TGTGCCAGCAGTGACACCTATGAGGGCTACACCTTC
TRBJ1-4	.	.	TRBV28	CASRLTGPTNEKLFF	TGTGCCAGCAGACTAACAGGTCCAACTAATGAAAAACTGTTTTTT
TRBJ1-5	.	.	TRBV7-8	CASSPNGQTNQPQHF	TGTGCCAGCAGCCCAAATGGACAGACCAATCAGCCCCAGCATTTT
TRBJ2-3	few	.	TRBV4-3	CASSQWEPPSTDTQYF	TGCGCCAGCAGCCAATGGGAACCGCCAAGCACAGATACGCAGTATTTT
TRBJ2-3	.	TRBD2	TRBV6-6	CASTLAGGLLDTQYF	TGTGCCAGCACCCTAGCGGGAGGGTTGCTAGATACGCAGTATTTT
TRBJ2-7	.	.	TRBV28	CASSPGTDTYEQYF	TGTGCCAGCAGCCCGGGGACGGATACCTACGAGCAGTACTTC
TRBJ1-2	few	TRBD1	TRBV5-6	CASSGTTGDGYTF	TGTGCCAGCAGCGGGACAACAGGGGATGGCTACACCTTC
TRBJ1-3	.	.	TRBV5-8	CASSLVQNLNTIYF	TGTGCCAGCAGCTTGGTTCAGAATCTAAACACCATATATTTT
TRBJ1-1	once	TRBD1	TRBV30	CAWSAHFRGETEAFF	TGTGCCTGGAGTGCCCATTTCAGGGGGGAGACTGAAGCTTTCTTT
TRBJ2-1	.	TRBD2	TRBV6-6	CATSGRRDEQFF	TGTGCCACGAGCGGGAGAAGAGATGAGCAGTTCTTC
TRBJ1-2	.	.	TRBV2	CASSETPRANYGYTF	TGTGCCAGCAGTGAAACCCCCAGGGCTAACTATGGCTACACCTTC
TRBJ2-1	.	.	TRBV7-2	CASSPEGAGVFYNEQFF	TGTGCCAGCAGCCCAGAGGGGGCGGGAGTCTTCTACAATGAGCAGTTCTTC
TRBJ2-1	.	TRBD2	TRBV11-2	CASSFGTSALSSYNEQFF	TGTGCCAGCAGCTTCGGGACTAGCGCCTTAAGCTCCTACAATGAGCAGTTCTTC
TRBJ2-6	.	.	TRBV13	CASSLASGANVLTF	TGTGCCAGCAGCTTAGCTTCCGGGGCCAACGTCCTGACTTTC
TRBJ1-2	.	.	TRBV28	CASSFQGNYGYTF	TGTGCCAGCAGTTTCCAGGGTAATTATGGCTACACCTTC
TRBJ1-2	.	TRBD1	TRBV9	CASSARQGRVPDGYTF	TGTGCCAGCAGCGCCCGACAGGGGAGGGTCCCGGATGGCTACACCTTC
TRBJ2-1	.	.	TRBV5-6	CASSKRGNEQFF	TGTGCCAGCAGTAAGAGGGGGAATGAGCAGTTCTTC
TRBJ2-5	once	TRBD2	TRBV5-4	CASSLVLAGGLGETQYF	TGTGCCAGCAGCTTGGTCCTAGCGGGAGGGCTTGGGGAGACCCAGTACTTC
TRBJ2-3	.	.	TRBV2	CASAGADTQYF	TGTGCCAGCGCAGGGGCAGATACGCAGTATTTT
TRBJ2-3	.	TRBD2	TRBV9	CASSNAGTSGQQYF	TGTGCCAGCAGTAATGCCGGGACTAGCGGGCAGCAGTATTTT
TRBJ1-2	.	.	TRBV6-1	CASSERDPYGYTF	TGTGCCAGCAGTGAAAGGGACCCCTATGGCTACACCTTC
TRBJ2-7	once	TRBD2	TRBV5-4	CASSPGGLASSSYEQYF	TGTGCCAGCAGCCCGGGGGGACTAGCGTCTAGCTCCTACGAGCAGTACTTC
TRBJ2-3	.	TRBD2	TRBV28	CASSPPGLVTDTQYF	TGTGCCAGCAGCCCACCGGGACTAGTCACAGATACGCAGTATTTT
TRBJ1-2	.	TRBD1	TRBV5-1	CASSGESTGRAGYTF	TGCGCCAGCAGCGGTGAGTCGACAGGGAGGGCTGGCTACACCTTC